This T cell receptor (beta chain) was sequenced in a study of neoadjuvant anti-PD-1 for oral cavity cancer. Study summary: Patients without progression received a fourth nivolumab dose around day 43, then surgical resection on days 50-56.

The CDR3 has 16 amino acids. V was clipped by 4 bases and J by 0 bases; unmatched bases: 3. CDR1 SGHVS and CDR2 FNYEAQ come from the germline V gene. Patients were newly diagnosed with stage II-IVA oral cavity squamous cell carcinoma without prior systemic or radiation treatment. Cohort: HPV-negative, locally advanced oral cavity squamous cell carcinoma patients. Using immunoSEQ multiplex PCR, the repertoire was profiled, and TCRdb retains in-frame clones only, with some absent. The data show 72,000 or so clones, with around four fifths seen just once and approximately 3.6% held by the top ten. The chain has TRBV7-6 and TRBJ2-2, with 9 bases matching TRBD2. The TCR originated in a person aged 35-80 years with oral cavity squamous cell carcinoma. The specimen was PBMCs, collected before nivolumab (anti-PD-1) treatment. This CDR3 reads CASSSRTSANTGELFF. CDR3 bases: TGTGCCAGCAGCTCCCGGACTAGCGCGAACACCGGGGAGCTGTTTTTT.